A selection of T cell receptor beta chains follows, all from one sample in a study of blood T cell repertoires in COVID-19. TCRdb's table, derived via immunoSEQ multiplex PCR, lists solely in-frame clones and lacks some. The table includes 200,000 to 250,000 clones, about 89% detected once. The specimen sequenced was PBMCs or T cells enriched from blood (not recorded which). The source of these receptors is a woman in her 30s who had recovered from COVID-19. The CDR3 runs from the conserved cysteine through the conserved F or W. Each record gives: D gene, J gene, V gene, clone size, CDR3 protein, CDR3 DNA. The D gene is left open where the match is weak. Size is stated for part of the rows, as once, few or many counts, or as a class when the clone is expanded.

D: .
J: TRBJ2-3
V: TRBV18
size: .
CDR3: CASSLRGVTDTQYF
DNA: TGTGCCAGCTCCCTCCGGGGAGTTACAGATACGCAGTATTTT

D: TRBD2
J: TRBJ2-1
V: TRBV7-9
size: .
CDR3: CASSGGITSVPEQFF
DNA: TGTGCCAGCAGTGGCGGCATAACTAGCGTTCCTGAGCAGTTCTTC

D: TRBD1
J: TRBJ1-2
V: TRBV24-1
size: .
CDR3: CATSDSRQGRVPNYGYTF
DNA: TGTGCCACCAGTGATTCCAGACAGGGTAGGGTTCCGAACTATGGCTACACCTTC

D: TRBD1
J: TRBJ1-3
V: TRBV28
size: .
CDR3: CASSLADRGGGNTIYF
DNA: TGTGCCAGCAGTTTAGCGGACAGGGGGGGCGGAAACACCATATATTTT

D: .
J: TRBJ1-2
V: TRBV28
size: few
CDR3: CASSLSRNYGYTF
DNA: TGTGCCAGCAGTTTATCACGGAACTATGGCTACACCTTC

D: .
J: TRBJ2-7
V: TRBV27
size: once
CDR3: CASSLQGSGVEQYF
DNA: TGTGCCAGCAGTTTACAGGGATCGGGAGTCGAGCAGTACTTC

D: TRBD1
J: TRBJ2-5
V: TRBV28
size: .
CDR3: CASRRMLQGAWETQYF
DNA: TGTGCCAGCAGACGCATGTTACAGGGGGCCTGGGAGACCCAGTACTTC

D: TRBD1
J: TRBJ2-7
V: TRBV27
size: .
CDR3: CASSHGTGTYEQYF
DNA: TGTGCCAGCAGTCACGGGACAGGGACCTACGAGCAGTACTTC

D: .
J: TRBJ1-2
V: TRBV13
size: .
CDR3: CASSLAWRTNYGYTF
DNA: TGTGCCAGCAGCTTAGCTTGGAGGACTAACTATGGCTACACCTTC

D: .
J: TRBJ1-1
V: TRBV20-1
size: .
CDR3: CSAAGITEAFF
DNA: TGCAGTGCTGCAGGGATCACTGAAGCTTTCTTT

D: TRBD1
J: TRBJ1-1
V: TRBV7-3
size: .
CDR3: CASSSTGGDWTEAFF
DNA: TGTGCCAGCAGCTCGACAGGGGGCGATTGGACTGAAGCTTTCTTT

D: TRBD2
J: TRBJ2-1
V: TRBV10-1
size: .
CDR3: CASSGLAGDLARGGSEQFF
DNA: TGCGCCAGCAGTGGACTAGCGGGAGATCTCGCCCGGGGCGGTAGTGAGCAGTTCTTC

D: .
J: TRBJ1-3
V: TRBV30
size: .
CDR3: CAWRFTGNSGNTIYF
DNA: TGTGCCTGGAGATTCACAGGGAACTCTGGAAACACCATATATTTT

D: TRBD2
J: TRBJ2-1
V: TRBV11-2
size: .
CDR3: CASSFWREPEFF
DNA: TGTGCCAGCAGCTTTTGGCGGGAGCCCGAGTTCTTC

D: .
J: TRBJ1-4
V: TRBV5-1
size: .
CDR3: CASSLAPRGPEKLFF
DNA: TGCGCCAGCAGCTTGGCTCCGAGAGGGCCCGAAAAACTGTTTTTT

D: TRBD1
J: TRBJ2-1
V: TRBV19
size: many
CDR3: CASSRTGTGSGDEQFF
DNA: TGTGCCAGTAGTAGAACCGGGACAGGGAGCGGCGATGAGCAGTTCTTC